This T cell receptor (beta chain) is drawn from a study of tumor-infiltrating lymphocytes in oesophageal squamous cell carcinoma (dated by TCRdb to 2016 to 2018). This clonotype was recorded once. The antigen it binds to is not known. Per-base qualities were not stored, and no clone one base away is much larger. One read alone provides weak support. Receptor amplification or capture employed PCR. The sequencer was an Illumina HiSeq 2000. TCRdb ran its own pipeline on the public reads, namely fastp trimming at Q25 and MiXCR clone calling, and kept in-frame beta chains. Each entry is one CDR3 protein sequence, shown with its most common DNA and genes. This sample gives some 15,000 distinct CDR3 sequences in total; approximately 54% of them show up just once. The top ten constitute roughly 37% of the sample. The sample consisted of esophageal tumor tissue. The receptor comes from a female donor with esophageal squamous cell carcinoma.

The CDR3 sequence is CASSRVAGGRSEQFF. Read as DNA, the sequence is TGTGCCAGCAGCCGTGTAGCGGGGGGGCGGAGTGAGCAGTTCTTC. The V gene is TRBV7-2 and the J gene is TRBJ2-5, with 11 bases in between that match TRBD2. The J call is in doubt because the DNA end fits TRBJ2-1 better. From the cysteine through the phenylalanine, the CDR3 covers 15 amino acids. The kept DNA is CDR3 alone, 45 bases in frame from the first base. Based on the germline V gene, the CDR1 and CDR2 sequences are SGHTA and FQGNSA.